This T cell receptor (beta chain) was sequenced for a study of blood T cell repertoires in COVID-19. Sequencing was performed with immunoSEQ multiplex PCR; in TCRdb, only in-frame clones are kept and a portion is missing. The sample has more than 300,000 clones; 92% are singletons. The CDR3 spans 14 residues. The germline V gene has CDR1 MDHEN and CDR2 SYDVKM. V gave up 6 bases and J gave up 3 bases; unmatched junction bases: 5. The chain links TRBV28 to TRBJ1-1, with 9 bases that match TRBD1. The receptor's source is a woman aged 25-40 years who had recovered from COVID-19. The sequenced sample was PBMCs or T cells enriched from blood (not recorded which). The CDR3 spells CASSWTGVYTEAFF. The CDR3 nucleotides are TGTGCCAGCAGCTGGACAGGGGTGTACACTGAAGCTTTCTTT.